This record covers a single T cell receptor (beta chain). The data originate from a study of blood T cell repertoires in COVID-19. Study-wide background: Samples representing acute and convalescent COVID-19 were sourced from the United States, Italy and Spain. T cells, B-cell-depleted T cells, or PBMCs provided the cDNA or gDNA that served as material.

Each participant's cohort was designated according to participant-reported clinical history. Per the germline V gene, CDR1 is SGHVS and CDR2 is FQNEAQ. This CDR3 spans 16 amino acids. Trimming pared 5 bases from V and 8 bases from J, leaving 24 bases between. Authors' data handling: Using reference gene primer amplification, nucleated cell counts were estimated. Some clones are missing from TCRdb's copy, which holds only in-frame ones; the method was immunoSEQ multiplex PCR. D and trimming come from the DNA, and the V and J calls and clone size come from that table. Of 100,000 to 150,000 clones listed, less than 90% are singletons.

Sequenced material: PBMCs or T cells enriched from blood (not recorded which). This clonotype originated in a woman aged 50 to 65 who had recovered from COVID-19. The chain joins TRBV7-8 to TRBJ1-2, with a weak D call TRBD1 (6 bases). The CDR3 DNA sequence: TGTGCCAGCAGCCCCTGGACGGACACCAGGGGTCTGGGCTACACCTTC. Translating it yields CASSPWTDTRGLGYTF.